The 26 T cell receptor beta chains in this list originate from one sample, sequenced in a study of blood T cell repertoires in COVID-19. Repertoires were generated with immunoSEQ multiplex PCR, while TCRdb's copy carries only in-frame clones and drops some. The sample gives about 120,000 clones, 75% to 90% of which show up once; around 30% is in the top ten. Material: peripheral blood. The receptor source for this set is a man aged 70 or older with active or convalescent COVID-19.

This clone has a handful of counts. In nucleotides, the CDR3 is TGCAGCGTTTTCTTCCCAGGAGGGACCGGGGAGCTGTTTTTT. Its translation is CSVFFPGGTGELFF. The V and J genes are TRBV29-1 and TRBJ2-2; D might be TRBD2 (6 bases). CDR1 and CDR2 from the germline V gene are SQVTM and ANQGSEA. The CDR3 loop spans 14 amino acids. Trimming stripped 5 bases from V and 5 bases from J, with 15 bases between.

The chain has TRBV19 and TRBJ2-4; D might be TRBD1 (5 bases). Germline lookup yields CDR1 LNHDA and CDR2 SQIVND (reference sequence). Trimming shortened V by 5 bases and J by 1 base, and 15 bases separated the two germline ends. The CDR3 has 16 amino acids. CDR3 loop: CASSATVLYAKNIQYF. The CDR3 DNA follows: TGTGCCAGTAGTGCGACAGTCCTGTACGCCAAAAACATTCAGTACTTC.

This clone appeared a single time. V usage is TRBV28 and J usage is TRBJ2-7; D might be TRBD1 (6 bases). The CDR3 length is 14 residues. The V end was cut by 5 bases, the J end by 7 bases, with 18 bases between. The germline V gene encodes CDR1 MDHEN and CDR2 SYDVKM. The CDR3 region has the DNA TGTGCCAGCAGTCCCTTTGGGACAACTGGGGAGCAGTACTTC. This codes for CASSPFGTTGEQYF.

The chain is built from TRBV5-1 and TRBJ2-3; D remains ambiguous. The V gene lost 3 bases and the J gene lost 5 bases, with 10 bases spanning the gap. CDR3 length: 13 amino acids. Germline assignment: CDR1 SGHRS and CDR2 YFSETQ. CDR3 region: CASSSITQDTQYF. CDR3 bases: TGCGCCAGCAGCTCAATTACACAAGATACGCAGTATTTT.

The chain carries TRBV10-3 and TRBJ1-2, with D uncertain. Germline CDR1 is ENHRY and CDR2 is SYGVKD. V lost 10 bases, J lost 5 bases, and 17 bases lay in between. This CDR3 comprises 13 residues. The CDR3 DNA sequence: TGTGCCACAACATCCACCGGGAATTATGGCTACACCTTC. Translated: CATTSTGNYGYTF.

The chain carries TRBV19 and TRBJ2-7; TRBD1 matches 8 bases. This CDR3 contains 13 residues. Trimming took 5 bases from V and 7 from J; bases not matched to a gene: 7. Germline V gene data show CDR1 as LNHDA and CDR2 as SQIVND (reference sequence). CDR3 sequence reads: CASSRTGNLEQYF. In DNA, the CDR3 is TGTGCCAGTAGTCGGACAGGGAACCTAGAGCAGTACTTC.

The rearrangement joins TRBV7-2 to TRBJ2-7, with D perhaps TRBD2 (6 bases). This CDR3 contains 14 residues. V gave up 5 bases and J gave up 2 bases, with 13 bases separating them. Germline CDR1 is SGHTA and CDR2 is FQGNSA. CDR3 sequence reads: CASSPPGGPYEQYF. CDR3 nucleotides: TGTGCCAGCAGCCCCCCCGGAGGGCCCTACGAGCAGTACTTC.

A single count supports this clone. V usage is TRBV19 and J usage is TRBJ2-4; TRBD1 matches 9 bases. CDR1 is LNHDA, CDR2 SQIVND, per germline (reference sequence). The CDR3 has 15 residues. V shed 6 bases and J 7 bases; nucleotides not matched to a gene: 10. CDR3 coding DNA: TGTGCCAGTAGCTTTACAGGGGGCGCAGGTAACATTCAGTACTTC. Translated, it gives CASSFTGGAGNIQYF.

The chain combines TRBV9 with TRBJ2-3; no clear D gene. CDR1 is SGDLS and CDR2 is YYNGEE in the germline V gene. With 2 bases removed from V and 0 bases from J, the gap between germline ends came to 7 bases. The CDR3 contains 14 residues. The CDR3, as DNA: TGTGCCAGCAGCGTTGAGGTTAGCACAGATACGCAGTATTTT. Translating it yields CASSVEVSTDTQYF.

This sequence joins TRBV18 and TRBJ1-2, with 8 bases aligning to TRBD1. The CDR3 spans 15 residues. Germline V lookup: CDR1 KGHSH, CDR2 LQKENI. Trimming took 5 bases from V and 4 from J; bases not matched to a gene: 9. This chain's CDR3 is CASSKQGAHGYGYTF. The CDR3 DNA sequence: TGTGCCAGCTCAAAGCAGGGGGCGCACGGCTATGGCTACACCTTC.

The chain links TRBV7-9 to TRBJ2-1; weak D call: TRBD2 (6 bases). Germline V CDR1 and CDR2: SEHNR, FQNEAQ (reference sequence). The CDR3 length is 15 residues. The ends were cut back, 5 bases at V and 7 bases at J, with 18 bases in the middle. The CDR3 DNA reads TGTGCCAGCAGCAACGGTGGGGGGTACGAGAATGAGCAGTTCTTC. This codes for CASSNGGGYENEQFF.

The rearrangement links TRBV5-1 to TRBJ1-1; tentative D call: TRBD1 (6 bases). This CDR3 has 17 amino acids. Germline V gene data show CDR1 as SGHRS and CDR2 as YFSETQ. The V end was cut by 0 bases, the J end by 4 bases, with 19 bases between. The CDR3 sequence is CASSLVGLEQGSTEAFF. The CDR3 coding sequence is TGCGCCAGCAGCTTGGTAGGGTTGGAACAGGGATCCACTGAAGCTTTCTTT.

CDR3 DNA: TGTGCCAGTAGTATCCGGCCCACAGTAGGGGCCTCGAACTATGGCTACACCTTC. This gives the protein CASSIRPTVGASNYGYTF. The chain has TRBV19 and TRBJ1-2; possibly TRBD1 for D (5 bases). Germline-derived CDR1 and CDR2 are LNHDA and SQIVND (reference sequence). V was trimmed by 3 bases and J by 2 bases, leaving 22 bases between them. The CDR3 covers 18 residues.

The chain has TRBV7-2 and TRBJ2-5; D is perhaps TRBD1 (6 bases). Germline V gene sequence: CDR1 SGHTA, CDR2 FQGNSA. CDR3 size: 13 residues. With 6 bases removed from V and 5 bases from J, the gap between germline ends came to 13 bases. The CDR3 nucleotides read TGTGCCAGCAGGGGGGCGAGCCCGGAGACCCAGTACTTC. Translating gives CASRGASPETQYF.

This clone was observed a single time. V is TRBV19 and J is TRBJ2-2; 10 bases align to TRBD2. Trimming took 3 bases from V and 6 from J; bases not matched to a gene: 4. CDR1 is LNHDA, CDR2 SQIVND, per germline (reference sequence). This CDR3 contains 15 residues. CDR3 DNA: TGTGCCAGTAGTATCCTAGCGGGAGTTGCCGGGGAGCTGTTTTTT. Protein: CASSILAGVAGELFF.

As regards this clone: A read error may produce the germline difference seen at one junction end. V usage is TRBV20-1 and J usage is TRBJ2-4; 8 bases are shared with TRBD2. In germline, CDR1 is DFQATT, CDR2 SNEGSKA (reference sequence). CDR3 length: 10 amino acids. Written as DNA, the CDR3 is TGCAGTGCTAGCGGCGGGGGGCAGCACTTC. Residues: CSASGGGQHF.

A single count supports this clone. This sequence joins TRBV30 and TRBJ1-2; no clear D gene. The germline V gene has CDR1 GTSNPN and CDR2 SVGIG (reference sequence). The germline V and J ends were trimmed by 5 bases and 4 bases, with 11 bases remaining between them. There are 12 residues in the CDR3. The CDR3 loop reads CAWEGRGYGYTF. DNA of the CDR3: TGTGCCTGGGAGGGCCGGGGCTATGGCTACACCTTC.

This rearrangement joins TRBV19 to TRBJ1-3; D not certain. Germline CDR1 is LNHDA and CDR2 is SQIVND (reference sequence). The CDR3 loop spans 14 amino acids. Trimming took 9 bases from V and 0 from J, leaving 12 bases between them. Here the CDR3 DNA reads TGTGCCAGCCAGAACCTTAACTCTGGAAACACCATATATTTT. Its translation is CASQNLNSGNTIYF.

V gene TRBV3-1 (or the pseudogene TRBV3-2) combines with J gene TRBJ2-2; 15 bases fit TRBD2. The junction had 2 bases not matched to a gene; V was cut back by 4 bases and J by 5 bases. Looked up from germline, CDR1 is LGHDT and CDR2 is YNNKEL (reference sequence). The CDR3 contains 16 residues. The CDR3, as DNA: TGTGCCAGCAGCCCAGGACTAGCGGGAGGGACCGGGGAGCTGTTTTTT. Translated, it gives CASSPGLAGGTGELFF.

V and J are TRBV11-2 and TRBJ1-1, with 8 bases matching TRBD1. CDR1 SGHAT and CDR2 FQNNGV come from the germline V gene. The CDR3 loop spans 15 amino acids. J was trimmed by 6 bases and V by 5 bases; bases with no gene match: 11. CDR3 sequence reads: CASSARGRDVPEAFF. DNA for the CDR3: TGTGCCAGCAGCGCCAGGGGGCGCGATGTCCCTGAAGCTTTCTTT.

This chain links TRBV18 with TRBJ1-5, with D uncertain. The CDR3 length is 17 residues. Trimming took off 3 bases at V and 2 bases at J, with 17 bases between the two ends. Germline CDR1 KGHSH, CDR2 LQKENI. The CDR3 region has the DNA TGTGCCAGCTCACCCGGCGGAGACTTGGTACGCAATCAGCCCCAGCATTTT. Protein sequence: CASSPGGDLVRNQPQHF.

This sequence joins TRBV24-1 and TRBJ2-1, with a possible D match to TRBD2 (6 bases). CDR1 and CDR2 (germline): KGHDR, SFDVKD. The CDR3 totals 16 residues. Trimming shortened V by 2 bases and J by 1 base, and 11 bases separated the two germline ends. The CDR3 loop is CATSDSRAGSYNEQFF. The CDR3 nucleotides read TGTGCCACCAGTGATTCAAGAGCGGGTTCCTACAATGAGCAGTTCTTC.

Comments on this clone: Other DNA variants within this sample encode the same CDR3. The gene calls are TRBV19 and TRBJ1-2; 10 nucleotides line up with TRBD1. Germline V lookup: CDR1 LNHDA, CDR2 SQIVND (reference sequence). V gave up 6 bases and J gave up 3 bases; unmatched junction bases: 4. The CDR3 runs to 14 residues. The CDR3 sequence: CASSRQGADYGYTF. CDR3 nucleotides: TGTGCCAGTAGCAGACAGGGGGCGGACTATGGCTACACCTTC.

The genes are TRBV11-1 and TRBJ2-7, with 13 bases identical to TRBD2. From germline, CDR1 is SGHAT and CDR2 FQDESV (reference sequence). The CDR3 covers 15 residues. V gave up 5 bases and J gave up 7 bases; unmatched junction bases: 8. CDR3 sequence reads: CASSATSGRAGEQYF. DNA of the CDR3: TGTGCCAGCAGCGCAACTAGCGGGAGGGCCGGGGAGCAGTACTTC. Full variable domain (missing parts from reference TRBV11-1 and TRBJ2-7): EAEVAQSPRYKITEKSQAVAFWCDPISGHATLYWYRQILGQGPELLVQFQDESVVDDSQLPKDRFSAERLKGVDSTLKIQPAELGDSAMYLCASSATSGRAGEQYFGPGTRLTVT.

This clone was seen a single time. The chain employs TRBV3-1 (or the pseudogene TRBV3-2) and TRBJ2-7, with a weak D call TRBD1 (5 bases). Germline V gene lookup returns CDR1 LGHDT and CDR2 YNNKEL (reference sequence). The CDR3 runs to 15 residues. V was clipped by 8 bases and J by 4 bases, with 21 bases between them. The CDR3 region is CASSPGNRLVYEQYF. The CDR3 coding sequence is TGTGCCAGCTCCCCAGGGAATCGTTTAGTGTACGAGCAGTACTTC.

This clone has only one observation. The CDR3 coding sequence is TGTGCCACCAGTGACCGAACCCCGGGACAGCGGGGCTACACCTTC. Translated: CATSDRTPGQRGYTF. This chain uses TRBV24-1 with TRBJ1-2; 7 positions agree with TRBD1. V was clipped by 4 bases and J by 8 bases; unmatched bases: 12. In germline, CDR1 is KGHDR, CDR2 SFDVKD. The CDR3 covers 15 residues.